This TCR beta chain was sequenced in a study of blood T cell repertoires in COVID-19. The CDR3 spans 13 residues. Trimming took 8 bases from V and 4 from J, leaving 12 bases between them. In germline, CDR1 is MNHEY, CDR2 SMNVEV (reference sequence). Seattle patients were enrolled during active infection and followed longitudinally. In the authors' workflow: For nucleated cells, counts were estimated from reference gene primer amplification. The table came from immunoSEQ multiplex PCR; TCRdb's copy has only in-frame clones and leaves some out. V and J calls and clone size follow that table, whereas D and trimming were derived from the DNA. This sample carries about 140,000 clones, about nine tenths of them seen once, and the ten largest clones take roughly 2.5%.

The sequenced sample was peripheral blood. This TCR came from a human donor with COVID-19, enrolled during active disease. The donor label of this sample is uncertain. The chain combines TRBV27 with TRBJ1-5; D not resolved. CDR3 sequence (DNA): TGTGCCAGCTCGACATTTGTGAATCAGCCCCAGCATTTT. It translates to CASSTFVNQPQHF.